The 28 T cell receptor beta chains listed next were all sequenced from one sample in a study of T cell responses to AZD1222 COVID-19 vaccine. TCRdb keeps only in-frame clones here, not all; method: immunoSEQ multiplex PCR. The table shows 150,000 to 200,000 clones, with 80% to 90% occurring only once. The starting material was peripheral blood, obtained on day 0 of AZD1222 vaccination. Every receptor here comes from an adult in good health.

This sequence joins TRBV7-9 and TRBJ1-4; a possible D gene is TRBD1 (5 bases). The V end was cut by 1 base, the J end by 5 bases, with 11 bases between. This CDR3 has 15 residues. Germline CDR1 is SEHNR and CDR2 is FQNEAQ (reference sequence). The CDR3 loop is CASSLEGTVNEKLFF. For the CDR3, the DNA is TGTGCCAGCAGCTTAGAAGGGACGGTGAATGAAAAACTGTTTTTT.

This clone was seen only a few times. The DNA of the CDR3 is TGTGCCAGCAGCCAAAACGGGTTCACCGGGGAGCTGTTTTTT. Translation: CASSQNGFTGELFF. The genes are TRBV3-1 (or the pseudogene TRBV3-2) and TRBJ2-2; D unclear. Germline V gene lookup returns CDR1 LGHDT and CDR2 YNNKEL (reference sequence). There are 14 residues in the CDR3. Trimming removed 2 bases at V and 4 bases at J, with 8 bases between.

This clone was found a few times. V and J are TRBV5-4 and TRBJ2-7; perhaps TRBD2 as D (5 bases). Trimming removed 9 bases at V and 0 bases at J, with 13 bases between. Germline V gene data show CDR1 as SGHNT and CDR2 as YYREEE (reference sequence). CDR3 size: 13 residues. CDR3 sequence reads: CATSPGSSYEQYF. DNA of the CDR3: TGTGCCACCTCACCGGGGAGCTCCTACGAGCAGTACTTC. The whole variable domain, filled in from reference TRBV5-4 and TRBJ2-7, reads ETGVTQSPTHLIKTRGQQVTLRCSSQSGHNTVSWYQQALGQGPQFIFQYYREEENGRGNFPPRFSGLQFPNYSSELNVNALELDDSALYLCATSPGSSYEQYFGPGTRLTVT.

This clone has a handful of counts. This chain connects TRBV2 to TRBJ1-5, with no clear D. Trimming took off 3 bases at V and 5 bases at J, with 5 bases between the two ends. The length of the CDR3 is 12 residues. Germline loops: CDR1 SNHLY, CDR2 FYNNEI. The CDR3 DNA reads as TGTGCCAGCAGTGACGGTTATCAGCCCCAGCATTTT. This codes for CASSDGYQPQHF.

The chain links TRBV28 to TRBJ1-5; D not resolved. This CDR3 has 14 amino acids. Germline CDR1 MDHEN, CDR2 SYDVKM. Trimming stripped 8 bases from V and 2 bases from J, with 13 bases between. This chain's CDR3 is CASGRYGGNQPQHF. The CDR3 region has the DNA TGTGCCAGCGGGAGGTATGGGGGCAATCAGCCCCAGCATTTT.

The chain combines TRBV4-3 with TRBJ2-1, with D uncertain. The CDR3 covers 13 residues. V was trimmed by 1 base and J by 6 bases, leaving 7 bases between them. The germline CDR1 and CDR2 sequences are LGHNA and YSLEER. CDR3 DNA sequence: TGCGCCAGCAGCCAAGGTCTACTCAATGAGCAGTTCTTC. It specifies CASSQGLLNEQFF.

This chain connects TRBV2 to TRBJ1-6; D perhaps matches TRBD1 (5 bases). The CDR3 has 12 amino acids. The germline gives CDR1 SNHLY, CDR2 FYNNEI. The V gene lost 8 bases and the J gene lost 7 bases, with 9 bases spanning the gap. The CDR3 coding sequence is TGTGCCAGCGCGGGGGGGAATTCACCCCTCCACTTT. This codes for CASAGGNSPLHF.

The chain combines TRBV6-5 with TRBJ2-2; 8 bases fit TRBD1. Germline lookup yields CDR1 MNHEY and CDR2 SVGAGI. Trimming took 5 bases from V and 1 from J; bases not matched to a gene: 3. This CDR3 contains 15 residues. The CDR3 nucleotides read TGTGCCAGCAGTCTAGACAGGGGGAACACCGGGGAGCTGTTTTTT. Its protein product is CASSLDRGNTGELFF.

This clone was observed a single time. The V gene is TRBV19, the J gene TRBJ1-5; 7 bases line up with TRBD1. The J segment lost 9 bases and the V segment lost 8 bases, leaving 7 bases of the junction unmatched. The germline V gene has CDR1 LNHDA and CDR2 SQIVND (reference sequence). This CDR3 is built from 12 residues. CDR3 coding DNA: TGTGCCAGTCGACAGGGCCCTCTGCCCCAGCATTTT. Protein: CASRQGPLPQHF. Combining the CDR3 with reference TRBV19 and TRBJ1-5 gives the whole variable domain DGGITQSPKYLFRKEGQNVTLSCEQNLNHDAMYWYRQDPGQGLRLIYYSQIVNDFQKGDIAEGYSVSREKKESFPLTVTSAQKNPTAFYLCASRQGPLPQHFGDGTRLSIL.

This clone occurred once. The V gene is TRBV7-9, the J gene TRBJ1-2; unclear D gene. CDR1 and CDR2 (germline): SEHNR, FQNEAQ (reference sequence). CDR3 size: 18 residues. Trimming removed 1 base from V and 3 bases from J, with 21 bases in between. CDR3 sequence reads: CASSLGPLGVASYYGYTF. CDR3 DNA: TGTGCCAGCAGCTTAGGCCCTTTGGGAGTAGCCTCGTACTATGGCTACACCTTC.

The rearrangement joins TRBV27 to TRBJ2-1; 9 bases align to TRBD2. V lost 4 bases to trimming and J lost 4 bases; unmatched junction nucleotides: 8. CDR3 size: 16 residues. Per germline, CDR1 MNHEY and CDR2 SMNVEV (reference sequence). The CDR3 DNA sequence: TGTGCCAGCAGTTCCCGGGCTAGCGGGGATTACAATGAGCAGTTCTTC. Amino acids: CASSSRASGDYNEQFF.

V and J are TRBV24-1 and TRBJ2-1; D remains unclear. Germline CDR1 is KGHDR and CDR2 is SFDVKD. V gave up 7 bases and J gave up 9 bases, with 15 bases separating them. The CDR3 contains 13 residues. For the CDR3, the DNA is TGTGCCACCAGGGCAGACACAATTGCTGAGCAGTTCTTC. Its translation: CATRADTIAEQFF.

The CDR3 region has the DNA TGTGCCAGCACCTTTAGCAACTTAGATACGCAGTATTTT. Translation: CASTFSNLDTQYF. The chain uses TRBV12-3 or TRBV12-4 and TRBJ2-3; D remains ambiguous. V lost 7 bases and J 5 bases, leaving 13 bases between the germline ends. There are 13 residues in the CDR3.

The chain links TRBV6-4 to TRBJ1-1; D gene uncertain. The germline gives CDR1 MRHNA, CDR2 SNTAGT. V dropped 4 bases and J dropped 6 bases, with 15 bases sitting between them. This CDR3 region has 14 residues. CDR3 nucleotides: TGTGCCAGCAGTGTAAGGTACGGGGTACCTGAAGCTTTCTTT. Residues: CASSVRYGVPEAFF.

This clone has a single count. The chain is built from TRBV11-2 and TRBJ2-1; weak D call: TRBD2 (7 bases). The germline CDR1 and CDR2 sequences are SGHAT and FQNNGV. V lost 3 bases to trimming and J lost 10 bases, with 28 bases between them. The CDR3 is made up of 18 amino acids. The CDR3 DNA follows: TGTGCCAGCAGCTTGCTGGTATCGGCGGGGGCCCTACTTCAAGAGCAGTTCTTC. Translation: CASSLLVSAGALLQEQFF.

The CDR3 DNA follows: TGTGCCAGCAGTCCCGGTTCAAGGAGCAATCAGCCCCAGCATTTT. It is translated as CASSPGSRSNQPQHF. The V call is TRBV3-1 (or the pseudogene TRBV3-2), the J call TRBJ1-5; D gene ambiguous. CDR3 length: 15 amino acids. Germline CDR1 is LGHDT and CDR2 is YNNKEL (reference sequence). The V and J ends lost 6 bases and 1 base respectively, with 13 bases between them.

The chain has TRBV18 and TRBJ2-7; 8 bases are a match to TRBD2. V gave up 0 bases and J gave up 1 base; unmatched junction bases: 5. Germline loops: CDR1 KGHSH, CDR2 LQKENI. The CDR3 sequence is 16 residues long. The CDR3 DNA reads TGTGCCAGCTCACCACCGGGTAGCGGGGCTTCCTACGAGCAGTACTTC. This gives the protein CASSPPGSGASYEQYF. Looking up the rest from reference TRBV18 and TRBJ2-7 gives the full variable domain: NAGVMQNPRHLVRRRGQEARLRCSPMKGHSHVYWYRQLPEEGLKFMVYLQKENIIDESGMPKERFSAEFPKEGPSILRIQQVVRGDSAAYFCASSPPGSGASYEQYFGPGTRLTVT.

The chain combines TRBV28 with TRBJ1-4; D ambiguous. The V end lost 2 bases, the J end lost 4 bases, and 14 bases lay between the germline ends. Germline loops: CDR1 MDHEN, CDR2 SYDVKM. The CDR3 has 16 residues. CDR3 amino acids: CASSLPPAHLNEKLFF. The CDR3, as DNA: TGTGCCAGCAGTTTACCCCCGGCCCACCTTAATGAAAAACTGTTTTTT. Full variable domain (missing parts from reference TRBV28 and TRBJ1-4): DVKVTQSSRYLVKRTGEKVFLECVQDMDHENMFWYRQDPGLGLRLIYFSYDVKMKEKGDIPEGYSVSREKKERFSLILESASTNQTSMYLCASSLPPAHLNEKLFFGSGTQLSVL.

Concerning this clone: This same CDR3 is encoded by further DNA sequences in the sample. The CDR3 DNA follows: TGCGCCAGCAGCTTGGGGGGGAGTAGCACAGATACGCAGTATTTT. Translating gives CASSLGGSSTDTQYF. The J gene is TRBJ2-3, the V gene TRBV5-1; D assignment may be TRBD1 or TRBD2 (5 bases each). Germline CDR1 is SGHRS and CDR2 is YFSETQ. There are 15 residues in the CDR3. V lost 0 bases, J lost 0 bases, and 8 bases lay in between.

The CDR3 here is CASSLRQGYASDYGYTF. The CDR3 nucleotides are TGTGCCAGCAGCCTTAGACAGGGGTATGCGAGTGACTATGGCTACACCTTC. V is TRBV5-4 and J is TRBJ1-2; the match to TRBD1 covers 8 bases. CDR1 and CDR2 from the germline V gene are SGHNT and YYREEE (reference sequence). V dropped 4 bases and J dropped 3; count of bases not matched to a gene: 14. CDR3 length equals 17 residues.

This chain connects TRBV27 to TRBJ2-1, with no clear D. V was clipped by 4 bases and J by 4 bases, with 20 bases between them. The germline CDR1 and CDR2 sequences are MNHEY and SMNVEV (reference sequence). The CDR3 covers 17 residues. The CDR3 sequence is CASSSPRRQSGYNEQFF. CDR3 DNA: TGTGCCAGCAGTTCCCCCCGCCGACAAAGTGGATACAATGAGCAGTTCTTC.

This clone occurred once. This rearrangement joins TRBV24-1 to TRBJ2-7; D is undetermined. CDR1 KGHDR and CDR2 SFDVKD come from the germline V gene. This CDR3 spans 15 amino acids. V was pared by 2 bases and J by 0 bases, with 10 bases between. The CDR3 DNA reads TGTGCCACCAGTGATTCGCAGGCTAGCTCCTACGAGCAGTACTTC. Translating it yields CATSDSQASSYEQYF.

Details on this clone: This same CDR3 is encoded by further DNA sequences in the sample. This chain links TRBV18 with TRBJ2-7; 7 bases line up with TRBD1. With 1 base clipped from V and 4 bases from J, the junction kept 4 bases outside the gene matches. The germline gives CDR1 KGHSH, CDR2 LQKENI. The CDR3 totals 14 residues. The CDR3 region is CASSPRQGVYEQYF. In nucleotides, the CDR3 is TGTGCCAGCTCACCACGTCAGGGGGTATACGAGCAGTACTTC.

This sequence joins TRBV24-1 and TRBJ1-5; 10 nucleotides align to TRBD1. The CDR3 length is 16 residues. Germline assignment: CDR1 KGHDR and CDR2 SFDVKD. With 3 bases clipped from V and 11 bases from J, the junction kept 12 bases outside the gene matches. For the CDR3, the DNA is TGTGCCACCAGTGATGTTACTGGGACAGGGGACGGGTCCCAGCATTTT. Translation: CATSDVTGTGDGSQHF.

The chain links TRBV5-3 to TRBJ1-5, with unresolved D. TRBV5-3 carries the ORF label, with uncertain function. The V and J ends lost 0 bases and 1 base respectively, with 11 bases between them. This CDR3 contains 16 residues. For the CDR3, the DNA is TGTGCCAGAAGCTTGGTCGGGCATAGCAGCAATCAGCCCCAGCATTTT. As protein: CARSLVGHSSNQPQHF.

The chain couples TRBV5-8 to TRBJ1-5; D not resolved. Germline V gene data show CDR1 as SGHTS and CDR2 as YDEGEE. CDR3 length equals 13 residues. V dropped 2 bases and J dropped 3 bases, with 6 bases sitting between them. The CDR3 DNA reads TGTGCCAGCAGCTTAGGGTACAATCAGCCCCAGCATTTT. Amino acid sequence: CASSLGYNQPQHF.

V is TRBV30 and J is TRBJ1-1, with 12 bases that match TRBD1. V shed 8 bases, J shed 5 bases, and the junction held 3 bases outside the gene matches. Germline assignment: CDR1 GTSNPN and CDR2 SVGIG (reference sequence). The CDR3 has 12 residues. CDR3 loop: CARGQGATEAFF. The CDR3 coding sequence is TGTGCCAGGGGACAGGGGGCAACTGAAGCTTTCTTT. Variable domain in full (rest from reference TRBV30 and TRBJ1-1): SQTIHQWPATLVQPVGSPLSLECTVEGTSNPNLYWYRQAAGRGLQLLFYSVGIGQISSEVPQNLSASRPQDRQFILSSKKLLLSDSGFYLCARGQGATEAFFGQGTRLTVV.

This rearrangement joins TRBV28 to TRBJ1-4, with 11 bases aligning to TRBD1. With 5 bases clipped from V and 8 bases from J, the junction kept 10 bases outside the gene matches. From germline, CDR1 is MDHEN and CDR2 SYDVKM. The CDR3 runs 16 residues. The CDR3 sequence is CASSRTGTGGREKLFF. The CDR3 DNA sequence: TGTGCCAGCAGTAGAACCGGGACAGGGGGGAGGGAAAAACTGTTTTTT.